This T cell receptor beta chain comes out of a study of blood T cells in healthy people across ages. Study findings and constraints: Getting older went along with TCR beta diversity per million T cells dropping roughly linearly.

This clonotype turned up a few times. What it recognizes is unknown. Primed by a sample-barcoded 5' primer and a J-beta primer mix, a second PCR proceeded for roughly 6 to 12 cycles. The yield of each sample was at least 2.5 million CDR3-containing paired-end reads. From the 5' RACE reads, TCRdb called clonotypes with MiXCR, one entry per CDR3 protein. The table has around 970,000 distinct CDR3 sequences, just over 50% seen once; the top ten hold about 21%. CDR3 size: 13 residues. The germline V gene has CDR1 SGHRS and CDR2 YFSETQ. V gave up 4 bases and J gave up 9 bases, with 15 bases separating them.

The gene calls are TRBV5-1 and TRBJ2-3; D remains unclear. The sequenced sample consisted of blood. The source is a woman aged 60 to 75 in good health. The CDR3 is CASSPASLETQYF. The CDR3 DNA is TGCGCCAGCAGCCCCGCCTCACTTGAAACGCAGTATTTT.